Listed below are T cell receptor beta chains from one sample, sequenced in a study of T cells after yellow fever vaccination. A single record per CDR3 protein comes from TCRdb applying MiXCR to the 5' RACE reads. The sample contains around 530,000 distinct CDR3 sequences, about a sixth of which appear only once. This specimen was PBMCs, taken about 5 days after the first yellow fever vaccination. The receptors here all came from a man younger than 35 who received the YFV17D yellow fever vaccine. CDR3s include the opening cysteine and the closing phenylalanine or tryptophan. A D gene is named only where the DNA matches it firmly. Not all rows give a size; the values are once, few, many and, for expanded clones, a class.

cdr3_aa: CSARGTENIQYF
cdr3_nt: TGCAGTGCAAGGGGGACTGAAAACATTCAGTACTTC
d_call: -
j_call: TRBJ2-4
clone_size: -
v_call: TRBV20-1

cdr3_aa: CASSSGVRGQPQHF
cdr3_nt: TGTGCCAGCAGCTCCGGGGTCAGGGGCCAGCCCCAGCATTTT
d_call: -
j_call: TRBJ1-5
clone_size: -
v_call: TRBV7-2

cdr3_aa: CASSVRPRTGADTGELFF
cdr3_nt: TGCGCCAGCAGCGTCCGGCCACGGACAGGGGCTGACACCGGGGAGCTGTTTTTT
d_call: TRBD1
j_call: TRBJ2-2
clone_size: many
v_call: TRBV5-1

cdr3_aa: CASSQGQGFEKLFF
cdr3_nt: TGCGCCAGCAGCCAAGGACAGGGATTCGAAAAACTGTTTTTT
d_call: TRBD1
j_call: TRBJ1-4
clone_size: few
v_call: TRBV4-3

cdr3_aa: CASSLVRLAMSSYNEQFF
cdr3_nt: TGTGCCAGCAGCTTGGTACGGCTAGCCATGAGCTCCTACAATGAGCAGTTCTTC
d_call: -
j_call: TRBJ2-1
clone_size: -
v_call: TRBV5-6

cdr3_aa: CASLDSLETQYF
cdr3_nt: TGTGCCAGCTTGGACAGTCTAGAGACCCAGTACTTC
d_call: -
j_call: TRBJ2-5
clone_size: -
v_call: TRBV6-6

cdr3_aa: CASSLASSGQGHEQYF
cdr3_nt: TGCGCCAGCAGCTTGGCCTCTTCCGGACAGGGGCACGAGCAGTACTTC
d_call: TRBD1
j_call: TRBJ2-7
clone_size: few
v_call: TRBV5-1

cdr3_aa: CASRLTSDTGELFF
cdr3_nt: TGTGCCAGCAGACTGACTAGCGACACCGGGGAGCTGTTTTTT
d_call: TRBD2
j_call: TRBJ2-2
clone_size: -
v_call: TRBV6-2/TRBV6-3

cdr3_aa: CASSYLNPGQIQETQYF
cdr3_nt: TGTGCCAGCAGTTACTTGAACCCGGGACAGATACAAGAGACCCAGTACTTC
d_call: TRBD1
j_call: TRBJ2-5
clone_size: few
v_call: TRBV6-5

cdr3_aa: CASNLRLNTEAFF
cdr3_nt: TGTGCCAGTAATCTAAGGTTGAACACTGAAGCTTTCTTT
d_call: -
j_call: TRBJ1-1
clone_size: few
v_call: TRBV19

cdr3_aa: CASSYSRAGPGELFF
cdr3_nt: TGTGCCAGCAGTTACTCGAGGGCAGGACCCGGGGAGCTGTTTTTT
d_call: -
j_call: TRBJ2-2
clone_size: -
v_call: TRBV6-2/TRBV6-3

cdr3_aa: CASKAGNTGELFF
cdr3_nt: TGTGCCAGCAAAGCGGGGAACACCGGGGAGCTGTTTTTT
d_call: -
j_call: TRBJ2-2
clone_size: few
v_call: TRBV6-2/TRBV6-3

cdr3_aa: CAFSPLFTSGGYQETQYF
cdr3_nt: TGTGCCTTCAGTCCACTCTTTACTAGCGGGGGCTACCAAGAGACCCAGTACTTC
d_call: TRBD2
j_call: TRBJ2-5
clone_size: -
v_call: TRBV3-1

cdr3_aa: CASSPRGEGTEAFF
cdr3_nt: TGTGCCAGCTCGCCCCGAGGGGAAGGCACTGAAGCTTTCTTT
d_call: -
j_call: TRBJ1-1
clone_size: -
v_call: TRBV18

cdr3_aa: CASAFDSLETQYF
cdr3_nt: TGTGCCTCCGCTTTCGATAGCCTGGAGACCCAGTACTTC
d_call: -
j_call: TRBJ2-5
clone_size: many
v_call: TRBV30

cdr3_aa: CASGTRGAFF
cdr3_nt: TGTGCCAGCGGCACCCGGGGAGCTTTCTTT
d_call: -
j_call: TRBJ1-1
clone_size: -
v_call: TRBV6-6

cdr3_aa: CSALSSGGAHEQFF
cdr3_nt: TGCAGTGCTTTGAGTAGCGGGGGGGCCCATGAGCAGTTCTTC
d_call: TRBD2
j_call: TRBJ2-1
clone_size: -
v_call: TRBV20-1

cdr3_aa: CASSRYGGPDTQYF
cdr3_nt: TGTGCCAGCAGCCGCTACGGGGGTCCAGATACGCAGTATTTT
d_call: -
j_call: TRBJ2-3
clone_size: few
v_call: TRBV3-1

cdr3_aa: CASSYDKTYSPLHF
cdr3_nt: TGTGCCAGCAGTTACGACAAGACCTATTCACCCCTCCACTTT
d_call: -
j_call: TRBJ1-6
clone_size: -
v_call: TRBV6-5

cdr3_aa: CASSFPRWGPNTGELFF
cdr3_nt: TGTGCCAGCAGCTTCCCCCGGTGGGGGCCGAACACCGGGGAGCTGTTTTTT
d_call: -
j_call: TRBJ2-2
clone_size: few
v_call: TRBV11-2

cdr3_aa: CASSLLAVADTQYF
cdr3_nt: TGTGCCAGCAGCTTACTAGCGGTCGCAGATACGCAGTATTTT
d_call: TRBD2
j_call: TRBJ2-3
clone_size: -
v_call: TRBV7-2

cdr3_aa: CSARAPVTQETQYF
cdr3_nt: TGCAGTGCTAGGGCCCCCGTGACACAAGAGACCCAGTACTTC
d_call: -
j_call: TRBJ2-5
clone_size: -
v_call: TRBV20-1

cdr3_aa: CSATDWRGEDSETQYF
cdr3_nt: TGCAGCGCCACTGACTGGAGGGGGGAGGATTCAGAGACCCAGTACTTC
d_call: -
j_call: TRBJ2-5
clone_size: -
v_call: TRBV29-1

cdr3_aa: CASSYPGGARDTQYF
cdr3_nt: TGTGCCAGCAGTTACCCCGGGGGGGCGAGAGATACGCAGTATTTT
d_call: TRBD2
j_call: TRBJ2-3
clone_size: once
v_call: TRBV6-2/TRBV6-3

cdr3_aa: CASGKRDTAGYTF
cdr3_nt: TGTGCCAGCGGTAAGCGGGACACTGCTGGCTACACCTTC
d_call: -
j_call: TRBJ1-2
clone_size: many
v_call: TRBV27

cdr3_aa: CASSQAGAYGYTF
cdr3_nt: TGCGCCAGCAGCCAAGCAGGGGCCTATGGCTACACCTTC
d_call: -
j_call: TRBJ1-2
clone_size: -
v_call: TRBV4-1

cdr3_aa: CALWGIHTIYF
cdr3_nt: TGCGCCTTGTGGGGGATCCACACCATATATTTT
d_call: -
j_call: TRBJ1-3
clone_size: -
v_call: TRBV20-1

cdr3_aa: CASSVGARLDIYEQYF
cdr3_nt: TGTGCCAGCAGCGTGGGCGCCCGACTAGACATCTACGAGCAGTACTTC
d_call: -
j_call: TRBJ2-7
clone_size: few
v_call: TRBV7-6

cdr3_aa: CASSLAQNNYGYTF
cdr3_nt: TGTGCCAGCAGTTTAGCACAGAATAACTATGGCTACACCTTC
d_call: -
j_call: TRBJ1-2
clone_size: few
v_call: TRBV12-3/TRBV12-4

cdr3_aa: CASTSIAGGNYNEQFF
cdr3_nt: TGTGCCAGCACGTCGATAGCGGGGGGCAATTACAATGAGCAGTTCTTC
d_call: TRBD2
j_call: TRBJ2-1
clone_size: -
v_call: TRBV6-1

cdr3_aa: CASSLSRWNNEQFF
cdr3_nt: TGTGCCAGCAGCTTAAGTCGCTGGAACAATGAGCAGTTCTTC
d_call: -
j_call: TRBJ2-1
clone_size: many
v_call: TRBV7-2